The sequence of this TCR beta chain was determined in a study of beta chain features in type 1 diabetes. Overall study: Patients and healthy donors were similar in age, gender and cell yields. Researchers looked at 107,917,701 sorted cells across all samples.

The entirety of the isolated RNA underwent reverse transcription, so expressed TCRB transcripts were sequenced. Clones were sequenced by immunoSEQ multiplex PCR, and TCRdb holds only the in-frame ones, with some missing. The profile covers 450,000 to 600,000 clones, with approximately 28% appearing a single time and around 0.065% taken by the ten largest. This clone was found a few times. The CDR3 spans 14 residues. Trimming at V came to 2 bases and at J to 7 bases, leaving 6 bases not matched to a gene. Germline assignment: CDR1 MGHDK and CDR2 SYGVNS. CD45RO/CCR7/CD25/CD127/CD95/CD27 staining was used to isolate CD4+ naive, central memory, regulatory and stem cell-like memory cells by sorting.

This receptor was obtained from a man between 18 and 29 years old in good health. Sequencing input: naive CD4+ T cells from blood. The chain couples TRBV25-1 to TRBJ1-2, with TRBD1 matching 8 bases. Written as DNA, the CDR3 is TGTGCCAGCAGTGAAGGACAGGGCCGTAGTGGCTACACCTTC. Encoded protein: CASSEGQGRSGYTF.